Below, 17 T cell receptor beta chains from the same sample are listed, as sequenced in a study of long-term antiretroviral therapy in people with HIV (dated by TCRdb to between 2021 and 2024). The immunoSEQ hsTCRB v3.0 assay was used at survey level resolution to sequence the TRB variable region. TCRdb mirrors the immuneACCESS table, restricted to in-frame sequences. Some clones are absent from its copies; in checked studies, under half trace to an unresolved V gene, and the reason for the others is unknown. This sample has 28,000 or so clones in its table, and roughly 93% of those were observed once. Of the sample, approximately 10% falls within the top ten clones. Sequences were derived from unsorted PBMCs, sampled 6.2 years after starting antiretroviral therapy. All receptors derive from a man aged 35-49 years with HIV.

The V call is TRBV29-1, the J call TRBJ1-2, with 7 bases matching TRBD1. Unmatched junction bases numbered 10, after V lost 7 bases and J lost 2 bases. Germline V gene lookup returns CDR1 SQVTM and CDR2 ANQGSEA. CDR3 length: 14 residues. The DNA for the CDR3 is TGCAGCGGGCATGCCTCACAGGGGAACTATGGCTACACCTTC. Its protein product is CSGHASQGNYGYTF. The full variable domain, its missing parts supplied by reference TRBV29-1 and TRBJ1-2, is SAVISQKPSRDICQRGTSLTIQCQVDSQVTMMFWYRQQPGQSLTLIATANQGSEATYESGFVIDKFPISRPNLTFSTLTVSNMSPEDSSIYLCSGHASQGNYGYTFGSGTRLTVV.

The chain joins TRBV7-9 to TRBJ2-1, with D unclear. V lost 1 base and J 5 bases, leaving 9 bases between the germline ends. Germline CDR1 reads SEHNR; CDR2 reads FQNEAQ (reference sequence). The CDR3 covers 14 residues. The CDR3 sequence: CASSLGTKHNEQFF. CDR3 DNA: TGTGCCAGCAGCTTAGGGACGAAGCACAATGAGCAGTTCTTC.

V and J are TRBV2 and TRBJ2-3; 10 bases align to TRBD2. The CDR3 contains 16 residues. The V and J ends lost 3 bases and 2 bases, in that order; junction bases with no gene match: 5. The germline V gene has CDR1 SNHLY and CDR2 FYNNEI. The CDR3 DNA follows: TGTGCCAGCAGTGATCCTAGCGGGAGCGACACAGATACGCAGTATTTT. This sequence encodes CASSDPSGSDTDTQYF.

This chain uses TRBV19 with TRBJ2-1; tentative D call: TRBD1 (6 bases). The V end lost 2 bases, the J end lost 6 bases, and 14 bases lay between the germline ends. The germline V gene has CDR1 LNHDA and CDR2 SQIVND (reference sequence). The CDR3 spans 15 residues. CDR3 region: CASSITIGQPNEQFF. The CDR3, as DNA: TGTGCCAGTAGTATAACGATAGGACAGCCCAATGAGCAGTTCTTC. Using reference TRBV19 and TRBJ2-1 for the parts outside the CDR3, the full variable domain is DGGITQSPKYLFRKEGQNVTLSCEQNLNHDAMYWYRQDPGQGLRLIYYSQIVNDFQKGDIAEGYSVSREKKESFPLTVTSAQKNPTAFYLCASSITIGQPNEQFFGPGTRLTVL.

The chain combines TRBV4-1 with TRBJ1-2, with unresolved D. This CDR3 spans 15 amino acids. With 4 bases removed from V and 3 bases from J, the gap between germline ends came to 15 bases. Germline V gene lookup returns CDR1 MGHRA and CDR2 YSYEKL. The CDR3, as DNA: TGCGCCAGCAGCCTACTAGCCGGGCCATACTATGGCTACACCTTC. This codes for CASSLLAGPYYGYTF.

This clone was seen only a few times. V gene TRBV5-1 combines with J gene TRBJ1-1; D not certain. Germline CDR1 reads SGHRS; CDR2 reads YFSETQ. V was cut by 1 base and J by 0 bases, with 10 bases left in between. The length of the CDR3 is 15 residues. CDR3 amino acids: CASSLSLGMNTEAFF. The CDR3 DNA is TGCGCCAGCAGCTTGTCTCTGGGAATGAACACTGAAGCTTTCTTT.

The chain joins TRBV28 to TRBJ2-7; a weak D match, TRBD1 (6 bases). CDR1 MDHEN and CDR2 SYDVKM come from the germline V gene. This CDR3 has 14 amino acids. Trimming removed 7 bases at V and 0 bases at J, with 13 bases between. The CDR3 region is CASKIRDTSYEQYF. In DNA form, the CDR3 reads TGTGCCAGCAAAATCCGGGACACCTCCTACGAGCAGTACTTC. Looking up the rest from reference TRBV28 and TRBJ2-7 gives the full variable domain: DVKVTQSSRYLVKRTGEKVFLECVQDMDHENMFWYRQDPGLGLRLIYFSYDVKMKEKGDIPEGYSVSREKKERFSLILESASTNQTSMYLCASKIRDTSYEQYFGPGTRLTVT.

CDR3 sequence reads: CAISEGASNQPQHF. In nucleotides, the CDR3 is TGTGCCATCAGTGAGGGGGCTAGCAATCAGCCCCAGCATTTT. The V gene is TRBV10-3, the J gene TRBJ1-5; D is possibly TRBD1 (5 bases). The CDR3 contains 14 residues. CDR1 is ENHRY and CDR2 is SYGVKD in the germline V gene. Trimming cost V 2 bases and J 0 bases, with 5 bases left between them.

The chain uses TRBV18 and TRBJ2-7, with 10 bases lining up with TRBD2. The CDR3 has 16 amino acids. Trimming at V came to 2 bases and at J to 6 bases, leaving 10 bases not matched to a gene. Germline V gene sequence: CDR1 KGHSH, CDR2 LQKENI. CDR3 sequence reads: CASSPFSSGSDSEQYF. DNA of the CDR3: TGTGCCAGCTCACCATTCTCTAGCGGGAGTGACAGCGAGCAGTACTTC.

In its sample, this clone was seen once. The chain has TRBV6-5 and TRBJ2-3; D tentatively reads TRBD1 or TRBD2 (5 bases each). The CDR3 has 16 residues. V lost 0 bases to trimming and J lost 2 bases, with 12 bases between them. Germline V CDR1 and CDR2: MNHEY, SVGAGI. CDR3 amino acids: CASSYSRGAYTDTQYF. The CDR3 DNA reads TGTGCCAGCAGTTACTCGAGGGGCGCGTACACAGATACGCAGTATTTT.

The chain combines TRBV11-3 with TRBJ2-1, with D unresolved. The CDR3 spans 12 residues. V lost 1 base to trimming and J lost 6 bases, with 4 bases between them. Germline CDR1 reads SGHNT; CDR2 reads YENEEA. The CDR3 region has the DNA TGTGCCAGCAGCTTAGTGAGCAATGAGCAGTTCTTC. The encoded protein is CASSLVSNEQFF.

The chain is built from TRBV5-1 and TRBJ1-1; 7 positions agree with TRBD1. This CDR3 has 15 residues. Looked up from germline, CDR1 is SGHRS and CDR2 is YFSETQ. Trimming cost V 2 bases and J 1 base; bases outside gene matches: 5. This CDR3 reads CASSFQGGKNTEAFF. The CDR3 DNA reads TGCGCCAGCAGCTTTCAGGGGGGAAAGAACACTGAAGCTTTCTTT.

The chain links TRBV7-2 to TRBJ1-2; 7 bases are shared with TRBD1. Losses at the gene ends were 1 base for V and 0 bases for J; bases not matched to a gene: 5. CDR3 length: 16 amino acids. Germline V gives CDR1 SGHTA, CDR2 FQGNSA. The CDR3: CASSLGGGRTNYGYTF. DNA of the CDR3: TGTGCCAGCAGCTTAGGAGGGGGCCGGACTAACTATGGCTACACCTTC.

This rearrangement joins TRBV9 to TRBJ2-2; D is unclear. The V and J ends lost 0 bases and 7 bases respectively, with 1 base between them. Germline V CDR1 and CDR2: SGDLS, YYNGEE. The CDR3 contains 11 residues. DNA of the CDR3: TGTGCCAGCAGCGTAGACGGGGAGCTGTTTTTT. It yields the protein CASSVDGELFF.

V gene TRBV5-1 combines with J gene TRBJ2-7; D is ambiguous. This CDR3 region has 12 residues. CDR1 and CDR2 from the germline V gene are SGHRS and YFSETQ. V lost 6 bases and J 2 bases, leaving 9 bases between the germline ends. CDR3 protein: CASTDVTYEQYF. The CDR3, as DNA: TGCGCCAGCACAGACGTTACCTACGAGCAGTACTTC.

This rearrangement joins TRBV4-1 to TRBJ2-1; TRBD2 matches at 8 bases. The CDR3 length is 17 residues. V shed 4 bases, J shed 5 bases, and the junction held 13 bases outside the gene matches. The germline V gene encodes CDR1 MGHRA and CDR2 YSYEKL. The CDR3 nucleotides read TGCGCCAGCAGCCCCGCTCCAACGGGGGGGCCACACAATGAGCAGTTCTTC. Translation: CASSPAPTGGPHNEQFF.

J is TRBJ1-1 and V is TRBV2, with D possibly being TRBD1 (5 bases). CDR1 is SNHLY and CDR2 is FYNNEI in the germline V gene. The CDR3 spans 14 residues. V was clipped by 6 bases and J by 1 base, with 12 bases between them. The CDR3 DNA reads TGTGCCAGCAGGCAGGGATTAGGGAACACTGAAGCTTTCTTT. It specifies CASRQGLGNTEAFF.